The 10 T cell receptor beta chains reported below all come from one sample, sequenced in a study of molecular identifiers for immune sequencing clone quantification. TCRdb reprocessed the PCR reads via MiXCR and lists one record per CDR3 protein. Among over 300,000 distinct CDR3 sequences listed, roughly 24% were seen once. Material for sequencing was naive CD8+ T cells from blood, with Jurkat cell RNA spiked in. Subset indicated: FACS-sorted CD8+CD4-CCR7+CD45RA+ naive T cells. The receptors derive from a human donor in good health. Some libraries in this study had Jurkat cell RNA spiked in.

This rearrangement joins TRBV2 to TRBJ2-7; TRBD1 matches 8 bases. V lost 3 bases to trimming and J lost 0 bases; unmatched junction nucleotides: 4. From germline, CDR1 is SNHLY and CDR2 FYNNEI. This CDR3 spans 15 amino acids. CDR3 bases: TGTGCCAGCAGTGAGGGGGACAGGAGCTCCTACGAGCAGTACTTC. Encoded protein: CASSEGDRSSYEQYF. The complete variable domain, with remaining parts taken from reference TRBV2 and TRBJ2-7, reads EPEVTQTPSHQVTQMGQEVILRCVPISNHLYFYWYRQILGQKVEFLVSFYNNEISEKSEIFDDQFSVERPDGSNFTLKIRSTKLEDSAMYFCASSEGDRSSYEQYFGPGTRLTVT.

This clonotype was picked up one time. A much larger clonotype is one base distant, so this may be a read error. The chain has TRBV28 and TRBJ2-7, with D maybe TRBD1 (5 bases). The CDR3 totals 13 residues. The germline V gene encodes CDR1 MDHEN and CDR2 SYDVKM. The DNA for the CDR3 is TGTGCCGGCAGTATCCCCGCAGGGTTCGGGCAGTACTTC. Amino acids: CAGSIPAGFGQYF.

This clonotype was recorded a few times. The genes are TRBV12-3 or TRBV12-4 and TRBJ1-4, with 7 bases that match TRBD1. The junction had 9 bases not matched to a gene; V was cut back by 5 bases and J by 6 bases. The CDR3 is 15 residues long. The CDR3 DNA is TGTGCCAGCAGTAATCCGGGACAGCGATATGAAAAACTGTTTTTT. This encodes CASSNPGQRYEKLFF.

This clonotype was seen more than once but under ten times. The rearrangement joins TRBV7-2 to TRBJ1-1; 8 nucleotides agree with TRBD1. Germline assignment: CDR1 SGHTA and CDR2 FQGNSA. V shed 1 base and J 3 bases; nucleotides not matched to a gene: 7. The CDR3 spans 16 residues. For the CDR3, the DNA is TGTGCCAGCAGCTTAGGGACAGGGTGGTTATACACTGAAGCTTTCTTT. It yields the protein CASSLGTGWLYTEAFF.

For the CDR3, the DNA is TGTGCCAGCAGTACTGGAAACACCATATATTTT. Encoded protein: CASSTGNTIYF. The chain carries TRBV12-3 or TRBV12-4 and TRBJ1-3; D is undetermined. CDR3 size: 11 residues. Trimming left V 5 bases short and J 2 bases short, with 1 base between.

The chain employs TRBV6-2 or TRBV6-3 and TRBJ1-1; D ambiguous. CDR1 and CDR2 from the germline V gene are MNHEY and SVGEGT. V was pared by 5 bases and J by 1 base, with 14 bases between. This CDR3 has 15 residues. In nucleotides, the CDR3 is TGTGCCAGCAGTACCTCCCCGATTTCGAACACTGAAGCTTTCTTT. Amino acid sequence: CASSTSPISNTEAFF.

The gene calls are TRBV11-1 and TRBJ2-7; D may be TRBD2 (6 bases). CDR1 and CDR2 from the germline V gene are SGHAT and FQDESV (reference sequence). The CDR3 totals 17 residues. V was cut by 0 bases and J by 4 bases, with 19 bases left in between. CDR3 nucleotides: TGTGCCAGCAGCTTAGCCCAGCGGGCAGCAATGAGGTACGAGCAGTACTTC. It is translated as CASSLAQRAAMRYEQYF.

In its sample, this clonotype was seen a few times. The CDR3: CAWIQGAGGFF. The DNA for the CDR3 is TGTGCCTGGATCCAGGGGGCGGGAGGGTTCTTC. This sequence joins TRBV30 and TRBJ2-1; D is tentatively TRBD1 or TRBD2 (8 bases each). Trimming removed 4 bases from V and 15 bases from J, with 16 bases in between. The CDR3 consists of 11 residues. CDR1 GTSNPN and CDR2 SVGIG come from the germline V gene (reference sequence).

Comment on this clonotype: This may be a read error: a much more frequent sequence differs by one nucleotide. The chain combines TRBV7-6 with TRBJ2-5; TRBD1 matches 8 bases. This CDR3 has 15 amino acids. Germline V lookup: CDR1 SGHVS, CDR2 FNYEAQ. The CDR3 bases are TGTGCCCGCAGCTTCGGACAGGGCACCCAAGAGACCCAGTACTTC. Protein sequence: CARSFGQGTQETQYF.

This clonotype turned up a few times. The V call is TRBV7-9, the J call TRBJ2-3; TRBD2 might be the D (6 bases). The V gene lost 1 base and the J gene lost 0 bases, with 8 bases spanning the gap. Germline assignment: CDR1 SEHNR and CDR2 FQNEAQ (reference sequence). This CDR3 contains 15 residues. Here the CDR3 reads CASSLVADSTDTQYF. The CDR3 region has the DNA TGTGCCAGCAGCTTAGTAGCGGACAGCACAGATACGCAGTATTTT.